Each of the 5 T cell receptor beta chains below was sequenced from the same sample in a study of human CD8 memory T cell subsets. TPEX denoted exhausted-like, CCR7+ PD-1+ TIGIT+ early memory CD8+ T cells. Investigators built TCR beta libraries using UMI-labeled 5' RACE. From its re-call of the 5' RACE reads, TCRdb lists each CDR3 protein once, without DNA. This sample's table has under 7,000 distinct CDR3 sequences. Sequencing was performed on CD8+ T cells from PBMCs. These receptors all stem from a human donor in good health.

V usage is TRBV21-1 and J usage is TRBJ2-1; without DNA, the TCRdb call of TRBD2 cannot be checked. TRBV21-1 is assigned pseudogene status. The CDR3 loop spans 16 amino acids. The CDR3 region is CASSEMDLAGRGEQFF.

This chain joins TRBV15 and TRBJ2-7; TCRdb lists TRBD2, though no DNA is available to test this call. The CDR3 covers 19 residues. CDR1 and CDR2 from the germline V gene are LNHNV and YYDKDF (reference sequence). CDR3 sequence reads: CATSRDELAGQIPPYEQYF.

This clonotype is deemed medium-sized (0.01 to 0.1%) by its frequency. The V and J genes are TRBV28 and TRBJ1-2; TCRdb names TRBD1, which stays unverified in the absence of DNA. This CDR3 spans 16 amino acids. Germline V gene lookup returns CDR1 MDHEN and CDR2 SYDVKM. The chain's CDR3 is CASSLLGGELSYGYTF.

Judged by frequency, this clonotype is medium-sized. The genes are TRBV5-1 and TRBJ1-1; the D call from TCRdb, TRBD1, cannot be confirmed without DNA. The CDR3 extends over 14 amino acids. Germline CDR1 reads SGHRS; CDR2 reads YFSETQ. The CDR3 loop is CASSYDRTATEAFF.

Measured by frequency, this clonotype is medium-sized. The gene calls are TRBV7-3 and TRBJ2-2; TCRdb proposes TRBD1, but this gene call is untestable without DNA. The CDR3 runs to 14 residues. Germline V gives CDR1 SGHTA, CDR2 FQGTGA. CDR3 amino acids: CASSLTGGSGELFF.